This T cell receptor (beta chain) was obtained from a study of control samples from healthy donors and cancer patients. Here immunoSEQ multiplex PCR was the method, and the copy in TCRdb shows in-frame clones only, minus some. The sample consists of approximately 37,000 clones, around four fifths of them appearing once. From germline, CDR1 is MNHNY and CDR2 SVGAGI (reference sequence). CDR3 length: 15 amino acids. Between the trimmed V and J ends, which lost 6 bases and 2 bases, there was a span of 15 bases. The V gene is TRBV6-6, the J gene TRBJ2-3, with D tentatively TRBD1 (6 bases). Sequencing input: PBMCs. The TCR comes from a woman aged 55 to 70 with lung cancer. The CDR3 here is CASSSGQRDTDTQYF. The CDR3 nucleotides are TGTGCCAGCAGCTCTGGACAGCGCGACACAGATACGCAGTATTTT.